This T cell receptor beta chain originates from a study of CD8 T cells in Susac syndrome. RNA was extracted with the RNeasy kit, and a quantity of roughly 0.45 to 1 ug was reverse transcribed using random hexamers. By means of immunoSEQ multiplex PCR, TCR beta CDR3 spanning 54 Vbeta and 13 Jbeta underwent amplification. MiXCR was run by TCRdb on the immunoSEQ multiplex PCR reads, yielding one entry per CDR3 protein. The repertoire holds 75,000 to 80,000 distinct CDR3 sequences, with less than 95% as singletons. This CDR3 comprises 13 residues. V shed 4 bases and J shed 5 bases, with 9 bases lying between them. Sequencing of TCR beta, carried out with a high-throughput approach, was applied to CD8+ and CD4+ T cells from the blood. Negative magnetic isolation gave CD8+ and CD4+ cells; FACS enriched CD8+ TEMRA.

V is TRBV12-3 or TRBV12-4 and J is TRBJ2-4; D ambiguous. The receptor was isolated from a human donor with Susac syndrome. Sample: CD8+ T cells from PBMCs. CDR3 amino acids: CASSSDRENIQYF. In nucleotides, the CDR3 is TGTGCCAGCAGTTCGGACCGCGAAAACATTCAGTACTTC.